A few counts support the clone carrying this TCR beta chain. A second PCR, run for about 7 to 11 cycles, used a sample-barcoded 5' primer plus a J-beta primer mix. TCRdb redid the calling of the 5' RACE reads with MiXCR, one entry per CDR3 protein. This table holds roughly 700,000 distinct CDR3 sequences, around a quarter found once. The junction had 7 bases not matched to a gene; V was cut back by 4 bases and J by 10 bases. The CDR3 runs to 12 residues. From germline, CDR1 is SQVTM and CDR2 ANQGSEA. The data stem from a study of blood T cells in healthy people across ages. This same sample was also part of a study on T cells of mothers and their children. That work contributes: Sample barcodes and 2-4 random nucleotides came from the second PCR's M1S primer.

V and J are TRBV29-1 and TRBJ2-4, with 7 bases that match TRBD2. Sequencing used blood. The TCR sequence derives from a boy aged 5-17 years in good health. CDR3 sequence reads: CSVVSLGGIQYF. CDR3 nucleotide sequence: TGCAGCGTTGTTAGCCTCGGGGGGATTCAGTACTTC. The whole variable domain, filled in from reference TRBV29-1 and TRBJ2-4, reads SAVISQKPSRDICQRGTSLTIQCQVDSQVTMMFWYRQQPGQSLTLIATANQGSEATYESGFVIDKFPISRPNLTFSTLTVSNMSPEDSSIYLCSVVSLGGIQYFGAGTRLSVL.